This T cell receptor beta chain is from a study of cytomegalovirus exposure and HLA in healthy donors. The assay was immunoSEQ multiplex PCR, and TCRdb's table has in-frame clones only and misses some. The data contain over 250,000 clones, 87% of them singletons. V was trimmed by 5 bases and J by 0 bases, leaving 9 bases between them. The CDR3 runs 14 residues. Germline V lookup: CDR1 SGHRS, CDR2 YFSETQ. The receptor comes from a woman aged 25-40 years in good health and CMV-seropositive. The chain uses TRBV5-1 and TRBJ2-1, with D possibly being TRBD1 (5 bases). Sequenced material: PBMCs. This CDR3 is CASRGAYSYNEQFF. Here the CDR3 DNA reads TGCGCCAGCAGAGGGGCATACTCCTACAATGAGCAGTTCTTC.